This TCR beta chain was identified during a study of blood T cell repertoires in COVID-19. Study details: The samples span acute and convalescent COVID-19 from the United States, Italy and Spain. T cells, B-cell-depleted T cells, or PBMCs supplied cDNA or gDNA.

Study processing details: Nucleated cell number was recorded as an estimate derived from reference gene primer amplification. The repertoire was sequenced with immunoSEQ multiplex PCR; TCRdb's copy has only in-frame clones and lacks some. The V and J calls and clone size come from that table; D and trimming were worked out from the DNA. The sample records over 90,000 clones, more than 85% being singletons. CDR3 length: 13 residues. The V gene end was trimmed by 3 bases and the J gene end by 4 bases; junction bases not matched to a gene: 2. Germline V gene data show CDR1 as SQVTM and CDR2 as ANQGSEA. The TCR comes from a human donor in a cohort sampled during active COVID-19. What was sequenced was peripheral blood. The V gene is TRBV29-1, the J gene TRBJ2-3; TRBD2 agrees at 9 bases. The CDR3 DNA sequence: TGCAGCGTTGATCTAGCGGGACCAGATACGCAGTATTTT. Translated, it gives CSVDLAGPDTQYF.